What follows describes a single TCR beta chain. The antigen is not known. Sequencing targeted expressed TCRB transcripts, as all isolated RNA had been reverse transcribed. Sequencing was performed with immunoSEQ multiplex PCR; in TCRdb, only in-frame clones are kept and a portion is missing. The sample holds about 340,000 clones, about a tenth seen once. This entry is derived from a study of beta chain features in type 1 diabetes. Study-level points and caveats: The naive, central memory and Treg TCRB repertoires showed an apparent similarity that was greater among patients than among healthy donors. HLA effects on TCRB rearrangement stayed unresolved here. A moderate, significant TCRB CDR3 shortening appeared in type 1 diabetes across four CD4+ subsets.

V was clipped by 4 bases and J by 0 bases; unmatched bases: 3. The CDR3 spans 15 residues. Germline-derived CDR1 and CDR2 are SGHRS and YFSETQ. A single heparinised blood sample, averaging around 120 mL, was obtained per donor. Every sorted population was more than 95% pure. The sample consisted of central memory CD4+ T cells from blood. This TCR derives from a man aged 25-45 years with type 1 diabetes. The chain combines TRBV5-1 with TRBJ2-2; 7 bases are a match to TRBD1. In nucleotides, the CDR3 is TGCGCCAGCAGCGTACAGGGGTCGAACACCGGGGAGCTGTTTTTT. Translating it yields CASSVQGSNTGELFF.